Listed below are T cell receptor beta chains from one sample, sequenced in a study of blood T cell repertoires in COVID-19. The repertoire was sequenced with immunoSEQ multiplex PCR; TCRdb's copy has only in-frame clones and lacks some. Of about 24,000 clones in the sample, around nine tenths were seen once. Sequencing was performed on peripheral blood. The receptors stem from a woman in her 70s with active COVID-19. Each CDR3 is given with its conserved first and last residue. The D gene is left open where the match is weak. Clone size is stated in some rows and not others, as once, few, many or a class when expanded.

>TRBJ2-3|TRBV19|.|.
TGTGCCAGTAGTGCCGGGACTCCTCTCATAGATACGCAGTATTTT
CASSAGTPLIDTQYF
>TRBJ2-5|TRBV12-3/TRBV12-4|.|.
TGTGCCAGCGGCCGGACAGAGCAAGAGACCCAGTACTTC
CASGRTEQETQYF
>TRBJ2-7|TRBV5-6|.|.
TGTGCCAGCAGCTTGTGGGGCGGCTACTCCTACGAGCAGTACTTC
CASSLWGGYSYEQYF
>TRBJ2-5|TRBV3-1/TRBV3-2|.|.
TGTGCCAGCAGCCAGCGGTACCAAGAGACCCAGTACTTC
CASSQRYQETQYF
>TRBJ2-7|TRBV7-9|.|.
TGTGCCAGCAGCTCAGATGGAACGGGCTACGAGCAGTACTTC
CASSSDGTGYEQYF
>TRBJ2-7|TRBV12-3/TRBV12-4|.|.
TGTGCCAGCAGTTTGGTTCAGGGGTCAGAGCAGTACTTC
CASSLVQGSEQYF
>TRBJ1-5|TRBV2|TRBD1|once
TGTGCCAGCAGTAAACAGGGGTATAGCAATCAGCCCCAGCATTTT
CASSKQGYSNQPQHF
>TRBJ2-7|TRBV5-8|TRBD1|.
TGTGCCAGCAGCATCCTCGGGACAGGGAATGACGAGCAGTACTTC
CASSILGTGNDEQYF
>TRBJ2-7|TRBV6-1|.|.
TGTGCCAGCAGTGAACAGGGGCTGGGCGAGCAGTACTTC
CASSEQGLGEQYF
>TRBJ2-7|TRBV6-6|TRBD1|.
TGTGCCAGCACCTGGACAGGGAGCTCCTACGAGCAGTACTTC
CASTWTGSSYEQYF
>TRBJ1-3|TRBV4-1|.|once
TGCGCCAGCAGCCAAGGCGTGCAGGGGCCAGGGGGAAACACCATATATTTT
CASSQGVQGPGGNTIYF
>TRBJ2-2|TRBV4-2|.|few
TGTGCCAGCAGCCAGTCCTACCCCCTTTCGAACACCGGGGAGCTGTTTTTT
CASSQSYPLSNTGELFF
>TRBJ2-4|TRBV3-1/TRBV3-2|.|.
TGTGCCAGCAGCCAAGCTGGGGGGATTCAGTACTTC
CASSQAGGIQYF
>TRBJ1-3|TRBV7-6|.|.
TGTGCCAGCAGCATGGGGACAAGCTCTGGAAACACCATATATTTT
CASSMGTSSGNTIYF
>TRBJ2-7|TRBV7-2|TRBD1|.
TGTGCCAGCAGCTTAGTGGGACAGAGCTCCTACGAGCAGTACTTC
CASSLVGQSSYEQYF
>TRBJ1-2|TRBV5-4|TRBD1|.
TGTGCCAGCAGCGCGGGCGCCCGGACAGGGGTCTATGGCTACACCTTC
CASSAGARTGVYGYTF
>TRBJ1-4|TRBV14|TRBD1|.
TGTGCCAGCAGCCAAATGGGCAGGGGGCGTGAAAAACTGTTTTTT
CASSQMGRGREKLFF
>TRBJ1-6|TRBV27|TRBD1|.
TGTGCCAGCAGTTTACTTGGGACAGACAATAATTCACCCCTCCACTTT
CASSLLGTDNNSPLHF
>TRBJ1-5|TRBV16|.|.
TGTGCCAGCAGCCAAGGAGACTTTATGTTAAGGCATTTT
CASSQGDFMLRHF
>TRBJ2-4|TRBV15|TRBD1|.
TGTGCCACCAGCGCGTGGGACAGCTTAGCCAAAAACATTCAGTACTTC
CATSAWDSLAKNIQYF
>TRBJ2-7|TRBV6-5|TRBD1|.
TGTGCCAGCAGTTATGGACAGGGATACTACGAGCAGTACTTC
CASSYGQGYYEQYF
>TRBJ2-7|TRBV10-3|.|medium-sized
TGTGCCATCAGTGAGGCGGTCAGTGCTGCCTACGAGCAGTACTTC
CAISEAVSAAYEQYF
>TRBJ1-2|TRBV10-3|TRBD1|.
TGTGCCATCACTCAGGGACAGTACGACAGTGGCTACACCTTC
CAITQGQYDSGYTF
>TRBJ1-5|TRBV19|TRBD1|.
TGTGCCAGTAGTAAGGCCCAGATACAGGGGTATAGCAATCAGCCCCAGCATTTT
CASSKAQIQGYSNQPQHF
>TRBJ2-1|TRBV15|.|.
TGTGCCACCAGCAGAGACCCGAGAGGGGGTGTAGAGCAGTTCTTC
CATSRDPRGGVEQFF
>TRBJ2-7|TRBV6-6|TRBD2|.
TGTGCCAGCAGTTACTCAGGCGGGGGAGGCTACGAGCAGTACTTC
CASSYSGGGGYEQYF
>TRBJ1-5|TRBV5-6|TRBD1|.
TGTGCCAGCAGCGCCTGGACAGGGGGTTATCAGCCCCAGCATTTT
CASSAWTGGYQPQHF
>TRBJ2-7|TRBV7-9|TRBD2|.
TGTGCCAGCAGCCACCGGACTAGCGGGGGGGCCTACGAGCAGTACTTC
CASSHRTSGGAYEQYF
>TRBJ2-1|TRBV19|.|.
TGTGCCAGTAGTATCTCATCCCGGGTCAATGAGCAGTTCTTC
CASSISSRVNEQFF
>TRBJ2-3|TRBV6-5|.|once
TGTGCCAGCAAAACATTGAGGGACACAGATACGCAGTATTTT
CASKTLRDTDTQYF
>TRBJ2-7|TRBV2|TRBD1|.
TGTGCCAGCAGGAACAGGGGAACCTACGAGCAGTACTTC
CASRNRGTYEQYF
>TRBJ1-1|TRBV18|.|.
TGTGCCAGCTCACCACAAGGGGGAGAAACTGAAGCTTTCTTT
CASSPQGGETEAFF
>TRBJ1-3|TRBV7-9|.|once
TGTGCCAGCAGCTTACTGGGGCGGTCTGGAAACACCATATATTTT
CASSLLGRSGNTIYF
>TRBJ2-1|TRBV5-1|TRBD1|.
TGCGCCAGCAGCACGGACAGGGAGGTGAATGAGCAGTTCTTC
CASSTDREVNEQFF
>TRBJ2-5|TRBV7-2|.|.
TGTGCCAGCAGCTTAACCCGCAGTTCAGGGACCCAGTACTTC
CASSLTRSSGTQYF
>TRBJ1-1|TRBV30|.|.
TGTGCCTGGAGTCCCTTCTCACAAAGAACTGAAGCTTTCTTT
CAWSPFSQRTEAFF
>TRBJ2-2|TRBV4-1|TRBD1|.
TGCGCCAGCAGCGAAGGGGTCACAGGGGGCCTCGGGGAGCTGTTTTTT
CASSEGVTGGLGELFF
>TRBJ2-3|TRBV2|TRBD2|.
TGTGCCAGCAGTCCGCCGATGGGCGGGGGGGATAGCACAGATACGCAGTATTTT
CASSPPMGGGDSTDTQYF
>TRBJ2-2|TRBV4-1|TRBD1|.
TGCGCCAGCAGGCCAGGGGGCACCGGGGAGCTGTTTTTT
CASRPGGTGELFF
>TRBJ1-5|TRBV19|TRBD1|.
TGTGCCAGCGCCGGGACAGGTTTTTTCGGTCAGCCCCAGCATTTT
CASAGTGFFGQPQHF
>TRBJ1-6|TRBV5-4|.|.
TGTGCCAGCAGCTTGGCCCTGGGGGCGGATTCACCCCTCCACTTT
CASSLALGADSPLHF
>TRBJ2-3|TRBV3-1/TRBV3-2|TRBD2|.
TGTGCCAGCAGCCAAGCGGGGGGGTTGGCAGATACGCAGTATTTT
CASSQAGGLADTQYF
>TRBJ2-5|TRBV5-1|.|once
TGCGCCAGCAGCTTGGCAGGGACACCCTTTGGGGAGACCCAGTACTTC
CASSLAGTPFGETQYF
>TRBJ2-2|TRBV3-1/TRBV3-2|TRBD2|.
TGTGCCAGCAGCCAAGCAAGGACTAGCGGGGGGAACACCGGGGAGCTGTTTTTT
CASSQARTSGGNTGELFF
>TRBJ2-7|TRBV7-2|TRBD1|.
TGTGCCAGCAGCTCCCCGGCCCGGACAGGGCACTACGAGCAGTACTTC
CASSSPARTGHYEQYF
>TRBJ2-2|TRBV7-2|.|once
TGTGCCAGCAGCTTAGACGCAGGGCCCGGGGAGCTGTTTTTT
CASSLDAGPGELFF